These 12 T cell receptor beta chains share one sample of origin, sequenced in a study of shared clonotypes between healthy human individuals. Here immunoSEQ multiplex PCR was the method, and the copy in TCRdb shows in-frame clones only, minus some. Of 1,400,000 or so clones in the sample, roughly 98.5% were seen once. Sample: naive CD4+ T cells sorted from blood. Subset noted: CD45RA+ positively selected. Source of these receptors: a man under 40 in good health.

This clone was observed a single time. The chain is built from TRBV5-1 and TRBJ2-6, with 13 bases lining up with TRBD2. V dropped 5 bases and J dropped 1; count of bases not matched to a gene: 6. This CDR3 is built from 18 residues. CDR1 is SGHRS and CDR2 is YFSETQ in the germline V gene. Here the CDR3 DNA reads TGCGCCAGCAGAGGGACTAGCGGGATTTTGTCTGGGGCCAACGTCCTGACTTTC. This codes for CASRGTSGILSGANVLTF.

The V gene is TRBV5-1, the J gene TRBJ2-3, with 7 nucleotides matching TRBD1. Per germline, CDR1 SGHRS and CDR2 YFSETQ. The V segment lost 4 bases and the J segment 2 bases; nucleotides outside the gene matches: 10. CDR3 size: 16 residues. CDR3 sequence: CASSARGTENTDTQYF. CDR3 nucleotide sequence: TGCGCCAGCAGCGCGAGGGGGACAGAGAACACAGATACGCAGTATTTT.

The chain's CDR3 is CASNYSGAKNIQYF. CDR3 in DNA: TGTGCCAGCAATTATAGCGGAGCCAAAAACATTCAGTACTTC. The chain carries TRBV28 and TRBJ2-4, with D tentatively TRBD2 (6 bases). Germline assignment: CDR1 MDHEN and CDR2 SYDVKM. Trimming pared 7 bases from V and 0 bases from J, leaving 10 bases between. This CDR3 comprises 14 residues.

The rearrangement uses TRBV7-2 and TRBJ2-1; D might be TRBD1 (5 bases). V shed 2 bases and J shed 0 bases, with 20 bases lying between them. Germline values: CDR1 SGHTA, CDR2 FQGNSA. This CDR3 comprises 19 residues. The CDR3 DNA is TGTGCCAGCAGCTTAATACCCCGCCTGACAGAGAGCTCCTACAATGAGCAGTTCTTC. Its translation: CASSLIPRLTESSYNEQFF.

J is TRBJ2-7 and V is TRBV11-2; 7 nucleotides match TRBD2. Looked up from germline, CDR1 is SGHAT and CDR2 is FQNNGV. After removal of 1 base from V and 2 bases from J, the junction contained 2 bases not matched to a gene. The CDR3 contains 14 residues. The CDR3, as DNA: TGTGCCAGCAGCTTAGCTACTAGCGCCTACGAGCAGTACTTC. Translating it yields CASSLATSAYEQYF.

The chain has TRBV5-8 and TRBJ1-1; the D gene is possibly TRBD1 (5 bases). The V gene lost 1 base and the J gene lost 7 bases, with 14 bases spanning the gap. This CDR3 has 14 residues. CDR1 SGHTS and CDR2 YDEGEE come from the germline V gene. CDR3 region: CASSLFFRAGEAFF. CDR3 in DNA: TGTGCCAGCAGCTTGTTTTTCAGGGCCGGTGAAGCTTTCTTT.

The chain links TRBV5-1 to TRBJ2-5, with D tentatively TRBD1 (6 bases). The germline V and J ends were trimmed by 4 bases and 5 bases, with 12 bases remaining between them. The CDR3 contains 13 residues. The V gene's germline CDR1 is SGHRS and CDR2 YFSETQ. CDR3 sequence: CASSTGQKETQYF. The CDR3 nucleotides read TGCGCCAGCAGCACCGGACAGAAGGAGACCCAGTACTTC. Based on the CDR3 plus reference TRBV5-1 and TRBJ2-5, the full variable domain is KAGVTQTPRYLIKTRGQQVTLSCSPISGHRSVSWYQQTPGQGLQFLFEYFSETQRNKGNFPGRFSGRQFSNSRSEMNVSTLELGDSALYLCASSTGQKETQYFGPGTRLLVL.

The chain recombines TRBV18 with TRBJ1-4; a possible D gene is TRBD1 (6 bases). Trimming took off 2 bases at V and 6 bases at J, with 7 bases between the two ends. The CDR3 spans 13 residues. Germline V gene sequence: CDR1 KGHSH, CDR2 LQKENI. The CDR3 coding sequence is TGTGCCAGCTCACCAAGACAGGATGAAAAACTGTTTTTT. Its translation: CASSPRQDEKLFF.

The V and J genes are TRBV10-3 and TRBJ1-5, with 7 bases identical to TRBD1. The CDR3 contains 14 residues. Germline V gene sequence: CDR1 ENHRY, CDR2 SYGVKD. Unmatched junction bases numbered 3, after V lost 3 bases and J lost 4 bases. The DNA of the CDR3 is TGTGCCATCAGTGAAGACAGGGATAATCAGCCCCAGCATTTT. This sequence encodes CAISEDRDNQPQHF.

CDR3 nucleotides: TGTGCCAGCAGGCTACTAGCGGGAGGCGCAGATACGCAGTATTTT. Its protein product is CASRLLAGGADTQYF. The rearrangement uses TRBV6-6 and TRBJ2-3, with 12 bases fitting TRBD2. Germline loops: CDR1 MNHNY, CDR2 SVGAGI (reference sequence). The V gene end was trimmed by 6 bases and the J gene end by 4 bases; junction bases not matched to a gene: 5. CDR3 size: 15 residues.

This chain uses TRBV6-5 with TRBJ2-1, with D perhaps matching TRBD2 (5 bases). This CDR3 contains 16 residues. Germline V gives CDR1 MNHEY, CDR2 SVGAGI. Trimming cost V 0 bases and J 6 bases, with 15 bases left between them. The CDR3 sequence: CASSYSAGVVSNEQFF. The CDR3 DNA reads TGTGCCAGCAGTTACTCGGCCGGGGTGGTGTCCAATGAGCAGTTCTTC.

The chain has TRBV18 and TRBJ2-7; TRBD2 matches at 9 bases. Losses at the gene ends were 4 bases for V and 5 bases for J; bases not matched to a gene: 12. This CDR3 region has 16 residues. CDR1 KGHSH and CDR2 LQKENI come from the germline V gene. The CDR3 protein is CASSQSWLAGTHEQYF. The CDR3 nucleotides read TGTGCCAGCTCACAGAGTTGGCTAGCGGGAACGCACGAGCAGTACTTC.